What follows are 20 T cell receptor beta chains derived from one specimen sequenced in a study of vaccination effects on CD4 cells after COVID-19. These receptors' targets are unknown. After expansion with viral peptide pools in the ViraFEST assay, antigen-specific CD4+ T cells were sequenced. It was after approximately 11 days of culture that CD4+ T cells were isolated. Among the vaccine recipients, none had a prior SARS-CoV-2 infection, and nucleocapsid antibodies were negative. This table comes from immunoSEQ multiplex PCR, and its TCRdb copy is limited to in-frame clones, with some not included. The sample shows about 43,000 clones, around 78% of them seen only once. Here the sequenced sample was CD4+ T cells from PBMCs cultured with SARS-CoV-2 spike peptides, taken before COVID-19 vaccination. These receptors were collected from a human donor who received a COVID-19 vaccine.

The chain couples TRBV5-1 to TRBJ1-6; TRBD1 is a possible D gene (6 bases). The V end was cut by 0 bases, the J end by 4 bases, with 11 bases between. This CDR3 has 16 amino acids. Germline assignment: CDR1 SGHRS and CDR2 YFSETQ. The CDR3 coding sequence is TGCGCCAGCAGCTTGGCCGGGACACCGTATAATTCACCCCTCCACTTT. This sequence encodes CASSLAGTPYNSPLHF.

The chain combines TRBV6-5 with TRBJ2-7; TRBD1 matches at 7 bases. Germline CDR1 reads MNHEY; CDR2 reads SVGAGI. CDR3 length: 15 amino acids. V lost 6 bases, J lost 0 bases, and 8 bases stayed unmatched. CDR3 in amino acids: CASSNRDSSSYEQYV. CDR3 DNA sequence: TGTGCCAGCAGCAACCGGGACAGTAGCTCCTACGAGCAGTACGTC.

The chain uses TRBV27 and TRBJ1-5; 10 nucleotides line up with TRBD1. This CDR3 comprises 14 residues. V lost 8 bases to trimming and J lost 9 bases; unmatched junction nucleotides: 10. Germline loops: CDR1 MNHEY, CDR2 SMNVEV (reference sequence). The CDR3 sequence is CASRKTGGRGPQHF. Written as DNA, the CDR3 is TGTGCCAGCCGTAAGACAGGGGGCCGAGGGCCCCAGCATTTT.

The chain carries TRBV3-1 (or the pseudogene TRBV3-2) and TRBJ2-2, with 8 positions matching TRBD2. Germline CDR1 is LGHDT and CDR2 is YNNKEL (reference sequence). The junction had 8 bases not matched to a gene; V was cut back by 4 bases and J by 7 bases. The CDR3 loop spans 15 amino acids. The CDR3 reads CASSRRGGAGGELFF. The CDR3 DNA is TGTGCCAGCAGCCGCCGGGGGGGGGCCGGCGGGGAGCTGTTTTTT.

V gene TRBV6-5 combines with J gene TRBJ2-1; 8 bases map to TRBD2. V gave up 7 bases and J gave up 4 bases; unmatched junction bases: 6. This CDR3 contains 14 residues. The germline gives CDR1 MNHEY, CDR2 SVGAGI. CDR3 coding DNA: TGTGCCAGCACATCCCCGGGGGGGTACAATGAGCAGTTCTTC. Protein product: CASTSPGGYNEQFF.

The CDR3 loop reads CASWKQGAVNGYTF. DNA of the CDR3: TGTGCCAGCTGGAAACAGGGGGCGGTCAATGGCTACACCTTC. The chain combines TRBV6-5 with TRBJ1-2; 9 bases match TRBD1. This CDR3 has 14 residues. V lost 8 bases to trimming and J lost 6 bases; unmatched junction nucleotides: 10. Germline values: CDR1 MNHEY, CDR2 SVGAGI.

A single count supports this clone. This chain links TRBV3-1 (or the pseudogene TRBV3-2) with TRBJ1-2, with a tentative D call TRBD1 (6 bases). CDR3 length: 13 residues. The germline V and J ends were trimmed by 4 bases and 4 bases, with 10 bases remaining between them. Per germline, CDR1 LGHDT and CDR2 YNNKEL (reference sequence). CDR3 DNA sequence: TGTGCCAGCAGCCTGACAGGTCTCTATGGCTACACCTTC. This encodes CASSLTGLYGYTF.

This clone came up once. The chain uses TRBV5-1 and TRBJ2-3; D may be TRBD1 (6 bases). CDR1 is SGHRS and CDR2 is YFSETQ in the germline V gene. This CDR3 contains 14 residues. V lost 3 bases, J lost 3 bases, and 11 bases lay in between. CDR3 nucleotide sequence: TGCGCCAGCAGCTCGGACAGTGGAACAGATACGCAGTATTTT. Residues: CASSSDSGTDTQYF.

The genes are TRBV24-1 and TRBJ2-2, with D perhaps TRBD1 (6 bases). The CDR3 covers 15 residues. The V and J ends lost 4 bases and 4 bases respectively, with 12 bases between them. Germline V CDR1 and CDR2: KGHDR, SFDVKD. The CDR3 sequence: CATSENRAGTGELFF. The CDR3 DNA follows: TGTGCCACCAGTGAGAACAGGGCGGGCACCGGGGAGCTGTTTTTT.

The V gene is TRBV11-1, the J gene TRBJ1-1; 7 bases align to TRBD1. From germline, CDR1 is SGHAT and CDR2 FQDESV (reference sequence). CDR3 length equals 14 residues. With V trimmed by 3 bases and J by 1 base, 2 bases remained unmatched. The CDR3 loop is CASSFGTENTEAFF. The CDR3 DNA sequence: TGTGCCAGCAGCTTCGGGACAGAGAACACTGAAGCTTTCTTT. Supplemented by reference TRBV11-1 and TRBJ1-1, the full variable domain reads EAEVAQSPRYKITEKSQAVAFWCDPISGHATLYWYRQILGQGPELLVQFQDESVVDDSQLPKDRFSAERLKGVDSTLKIQPAELGDSAMYLCASSFGTENTEAFFGQGTRLTVV.

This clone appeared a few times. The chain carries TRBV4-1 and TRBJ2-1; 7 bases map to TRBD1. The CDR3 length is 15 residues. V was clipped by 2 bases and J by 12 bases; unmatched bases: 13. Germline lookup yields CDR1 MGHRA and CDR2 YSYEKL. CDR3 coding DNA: TGCGCCAGCAGCCAACCTACTGGGACAGATCGATGGCAGTTCTTC. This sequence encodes CASSQPTGTDRWQFF.

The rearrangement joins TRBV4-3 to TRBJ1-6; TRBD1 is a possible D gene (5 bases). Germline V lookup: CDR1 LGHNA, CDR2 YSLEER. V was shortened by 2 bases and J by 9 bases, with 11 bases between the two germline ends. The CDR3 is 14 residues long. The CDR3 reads CASSQMIGGSPLHF. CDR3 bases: TGCGCCAGCAGCCAAATGATTGGGGGTTCACCCCTCCACTTT.

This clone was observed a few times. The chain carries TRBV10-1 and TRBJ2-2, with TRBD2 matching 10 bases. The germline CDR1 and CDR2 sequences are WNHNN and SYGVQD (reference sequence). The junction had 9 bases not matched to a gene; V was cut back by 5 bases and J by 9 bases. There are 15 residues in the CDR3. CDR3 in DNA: TGCGCCAGCAGTCAAAGCGGGGGGGACATAAGGGAGCTGTTTTTT. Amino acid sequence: CASSQSGGDIRELFF.

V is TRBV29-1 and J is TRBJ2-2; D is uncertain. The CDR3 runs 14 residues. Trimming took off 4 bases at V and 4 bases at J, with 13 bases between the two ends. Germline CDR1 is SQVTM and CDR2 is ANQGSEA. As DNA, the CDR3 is TGCAGCGTTGGAGAAGGGTCGGGCACCGGGGAGCTGTTTTTT. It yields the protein CSVGEGSGTGELFF.

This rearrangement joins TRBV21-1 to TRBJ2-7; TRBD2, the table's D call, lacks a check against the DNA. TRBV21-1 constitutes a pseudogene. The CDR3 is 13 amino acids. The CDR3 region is CASSRTGEKEQYV. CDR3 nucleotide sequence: TGTGCCAGCAGCAGAACGGGGGAAAAAGAGCAGTACGTC.

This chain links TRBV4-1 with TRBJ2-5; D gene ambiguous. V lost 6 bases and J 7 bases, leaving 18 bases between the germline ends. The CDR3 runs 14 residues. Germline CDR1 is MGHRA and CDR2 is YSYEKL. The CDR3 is CASRVRAGESTQYF. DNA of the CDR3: TGCGCCAGCAGGGTAAGGGCAGGAGAGTCGACCCAGTACTTC.

CDR3 DNA sequence: TGCGCCAGCAGCCCAAGAGTAGCGGGGATCATCACAGATACGCAGTATTTT. This sequence encodes CASSPRVAGIITDTQYF. The chain joins TRBV5-1 to TRBJ2-3; 8 nucleotides align to TRBD2. The trim removed 4 bases at V and 2 bases at J, leaving 12 bases unmatched. The CDR3 sequence is 17 residues long. Per the germline V gene, CDR1 is SGHRS and CDR2 is YFSETQ.

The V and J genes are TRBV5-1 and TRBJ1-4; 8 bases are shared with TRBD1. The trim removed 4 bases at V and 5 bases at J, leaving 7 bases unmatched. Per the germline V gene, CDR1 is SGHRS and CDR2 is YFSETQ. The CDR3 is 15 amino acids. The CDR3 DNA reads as TGCGCCAGCAGCCTCAGGACAGGGCCGAATGAAAAACTGTTTTTT. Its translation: CASSLRTGPNEKLFF.

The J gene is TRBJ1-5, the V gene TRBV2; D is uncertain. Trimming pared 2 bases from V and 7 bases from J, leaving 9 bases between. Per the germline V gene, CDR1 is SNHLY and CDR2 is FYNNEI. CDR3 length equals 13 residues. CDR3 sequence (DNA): TGTGCCAGCAGTGAAATTCCACCCCAGCCCCAGCATTTT. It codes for CASSEIPPQPQHF.

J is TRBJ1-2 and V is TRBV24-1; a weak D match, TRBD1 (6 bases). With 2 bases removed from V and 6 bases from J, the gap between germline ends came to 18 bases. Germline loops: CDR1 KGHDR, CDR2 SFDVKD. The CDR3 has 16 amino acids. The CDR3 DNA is TGTGCCACCAGTGATTGGGGCGTTGGGGGGCTTGATGGCTACACCTTC. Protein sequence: CATSDWGVGGLDGYTF.